These 22 T cell receptor beta chains originate from one sample sequenced in a study of T-cell memory formation after mild COVID-19. TCRdb ran MiXCR on the 5' RACE reads and lists one entry per CDR3 protein. The sample holds roughly 400,000 distinct CDR3 sequences, about 17% seen once. The sequencing input was PBMCs or a T cell subset sorted from them (not recorded which). The receptor set was obtained from a man aged 18 to 29 who had mild COVID-19 (a few samples of this study predate the infection). Cell type and time point are not known.

The chain carries TRBV20-1 and TRBJ2-2; 9 nucleotides line up with TRBD2. Germline CDR1 DFQATT, CDR2 SNEGSKA (reference sequence). Trimming removed 6 bases from V and 0 bases from J; junction bases left unmatched: 5. The CDR3 length is 15 residues. The CDR3 protein is CSAIAGVTNTGELFF. The DNA for the CDR3 is TGCAGTGCCATAGCGGGGGTGACGAACACCGGGGAGCTGTTTTTT.

This clonotype was seen a handful of times. The chain recombines TRBV7-9 with TRBJ2-5; 13 bases are a match to TRBD2. Losses at the gene ends were 4 bases for V and 5 bases for J; bases not matched to a gene: 4. The CDR3 spans 15 residues. Germline V gives CDR1 SEHNR, CDR2 FQNEAQ (reference sequence). The CDR3 here is CASSSGLAGRETQYF. The CDR3, as DNA: TGTGCCAGCAGCTCGGGACTAGCGGGGCGTGAGACCCAGTACTTC.

This clonotype showed up just a few times. V is TRBV20-1 and J is TRBJ1-2, with D possibly matching TRBD1 (5 bases). Between the trimmed V and J ends, which lost 3 bases and 3 bases, there was a span of 23 bases. Germline V gene lookup returns CDR1 DFQATT and CDR2 SNEGSKA (reference sequence). The CDR3 totals 17 residues. CDR3: CSASRVGVPRLDYGYTF. DNA for the CDR3: TGCAGTGCTAGCAGAGTGGGGGTTCCACGGCTCGACTATGGCTACACCTTC.

The chain carries TRBV7-2 and TRBJ2-1, with D unclear. In germline, CDR1 is SGHTA, CDR2 FQGNSA. The V end was cut by 5 bases, the J end by 13 bases, with 15 bases between. The length of the CDR3 is 12 residues. In DNA, the CDR3 is TGTGCCAGCAGCCCGTATGCGGATAAACAGTTCTTC. The encoded protein is CASSPYADKQFF.

In this sample, this clonotype turned up a few times. The V call is TRBV11-2, the J call TRBJ1-1; D is undetermined. V gave up 4 bases and J gave up 1 base, with 22 bases separating them. The germline V gene encodes CDR1 SGHAT and CDR2 FQNNGV. The CDR3 is 18 residues long. CDR3 in DNA: TGTGCCAGCAGCTCCAATCCCCGCCCCGTGACGGGGAACACTGAAGCTTTCTTT. This translates into CASSSNPRPVTGNTEAFF.

This clonotype was found a few times. CDR3 sequence reads: CASSLGLAGLYEQYV. The DNA of the CDR3 is TGTGCCAGCAGCCTCGGACTAGCGGGGTTGTACGAGCAGTACGTC. The chain has TRBV7-2 and TRBJ2-7; TRBD2 matches at 12 bases. The V gene end was trimmed by 5 bases and the J gene end by 4 bases; junction bases not matched to a gene: 6. CDR1 and CDR2 from the germline V gene are SGHTA and FQGNSA. The CDR3 is 15 residues long.

This clonotype was detected only a few times. The rearrangement joins TRBV28 to TRBJ1-5, with D tentatively TRBD1 (6 bases). Trimming took 3 bases from V and 1 from J, leaving 13 bases between them. The germline gives CDR1 MDHEN, CDR2 SYDVKM. The CDR3 contains 16 residues. The chain's CDR3 is CASSLDGDNSNQPQHF. For the CDR3, the DNA is TGTGCCAGCAGTTTGGACGGGGACAACAGCAATCAGCCCCAGCATTTT.

V and J are TRBV29-1 and TRBJ1-2, with 7 bases matching TRBD1. The trim removed 7 bases at V and 5 bases at J, leaving 10 bases unmatched. Germline loops: CDR1 SQVTM, CDR2 ANQGSEA. This CDR3 comprises 13 residues. The CDR3 DNA is TGCAGCGCCCAAGACAGGGTCGGTTATGGCTACACCTTC. It translates to CSAQDRVGYGYTF.

The chain links TRBV7-9 to TRBJ2-7; 9 positions match TRBD2. The CDR3 covers 15 residues. The germline CDR1 and CDR2 sequences are SEHNR and FQNEAQ (reference sequence). The V gene end was trimmed by 4 bases and the J gene end by 3 bases; junction bases not matched to a gene: 7. This chain's CDR3 is CASSSPGLANYEQYF. For the CDR3, the DNA is TGTGCCAGCAGCTCACCGGGACTAGCTAACTACGAGCAGTACTTC.

The gene calls are TRBV12-3 or TRBV12-4 and TRBJ1-6; D ambiguous. V shed 3 bases and J shed 3 bases, with 9 bases lying between them. This CDR3 has 15 residues. The CDR3 here is CASSFNKGYNSPLHF. The CDR3 DNA is TGTGCCAGCAGTTTTAATAAGGGCTATAATTCACCCCTCCACTTT.

The rearrangement joins TRBV10-3 to TRBJ2-7; TRBD1 is a possible D gene (6 bases). V lost 10 bases, J lost 0 bases, and 10 bases lay in between. Germline loops: CDR1 ENHRY, CDR2 SYGVKD. This CDR3 is built from 12 residues. The CDR3 here is CATRTVSYEQYF. The DNA of the CDR3 is TGTGCCACAAGGACAGTCTCCTACGAGCAGTACTTC.

The CDR3 DNA sequence: TGTGCCAGCACCTCGAGGGCAGGGCCGAACACTGAAGCTTTCTTT. Translated, it gives CASTSRAGPNTEAFF. The chain carries TRBV7-9 and TRBJ1-1; TRBD1 might be the D (5 bases). Trimming removed 7 bases from V and 1 base from J, with 16 bases in between. Germline values: CDR1 SEHNR, CDR2 FQNEAQ (reference sequence). The CDR3 is 15 amino acids.

This clonotype was detected only a few times. CDR3 nucleotides: TGTGCCAGCAGTGAAGAGGGAAACTCTGGAAACACCATATATTTT. Protein sequence: CASSEEGNSGNTIYF. The chain recombines TRBV7-2 with TRBJ1-3; D is uncertain. Deletions cut 6 bases from V and 0 bases from J, with 12 bases between. CDR1 is SGHTA and CDR2 is FQGNSA in the germline V gene. The CDR3 has 15 residues.

V usage is TRBV20-1 and J usage is TRBJ2-2, with 8 nucleotides matching TRBD1. With V trimmed by 2 bases and J by 9 bases, 11 bases remained unmatched. Germline-derived CDR1 and CDR2 are DFQATT and SNEGSKA (reference sequence). The CDR3 is made up of 15 amino acids. CDR3 in DNA: TGCAGTGCTAGAAAGGGGACAGGTGTGAGCCGGGAGCTGTTTTTT. Translation gives CSARKGTGVSRELFF.

This clonotype was detected a few times. The gene calls are TRBV4-1 and TRBJ2-2; D is perhaps TRBD2 (7 bases). Trimming shortened V by 1 base and J by 4 bases, and 10 bases separated the two germline ends. Germline values: CDR1 MGHRA, CDR2 YSYEKL. The CDR3 length is 15 residues. The CDR3 bases are TGCGCCAGCAGCCAAGTGCGGGGGCCCACCGGGGAGCTGTTTTTT. The encoded protein is CASSQVRGPTGELFF.

The gene calls are TRBV27 and TRBJ1-5; 8 bases are shared with TRBD1. Losses at the gene ends were 2 bases for V and 3 bases for J; bases not matched to a gene: 6. Per the germline V gene, CDR1 is MNHEY and CDR2 is SMNVEV (reference sequence). The length of the CDR3 is 16 residues. The CDR3, as DNA: TGTGCCAGCAGTTTAGAGGGCAGGGGGCCCAATCAGCCCCAGCATTTT. Translation gives CASSLEGRGPNQPQHF.

The chain combines TRBV11-2 with TRBJ2-7; D remains unclear. Germline V gene sequence: CDR1 SGHAT, CDR2 FQNNGV. The CDR3 spans 13 residues. The ends were cut back, 0 bases at V and 5 bases at J, with 8 bases in the middle. In DNA form, the CDR3 reads TGTGCCAGCAGCTTAGAATGGGTCCACGAGCAGTACGTC. Its protein is CASSLEWVHEQYV.

The chain carries TRBV5-5 and TRBJ2-5, with D perhaps TRBD1 (6 bases). V was trimmed by 1 base and J by 0 bases, leaving 13 bases between them. The length of the CDR3 is 16 residues. The germline V gene has CDR1 SGHKS and CDR2 YYEKEE (reference sequence). The CDR3, as DNA: TGTGCCAGCAGCTTGTCCAGGGGAGAGGACCAAGAGACCCAGTACTTC. This gives the protein CASSLSRGEDQETQYF. Using reference TRBV5-5 and TRBJ2-5 for the parts outside the CDR3, the full variable domain is DAGVTQSPTHLIKTRGQQVTLRCSPISGHKSVSWYQQVLGQGPQFIFQYYEKEERGRGNFPDRFSARQFPNYSSELNVNALLLGDSALYLCASSLSRGEDQETQYFGPGTRLLVL.

This rearrangement joins TRBV20-1 to TRBJ2-2; no clear D. V lost 2 bases and J lost 4, with 8 bases in between. Looked up from germline, CDR1 is DFQATT and CDR2 is SNEGSKA (reference sequence). There are 13 residues in the CDR3. CDR3 region: CSARSNGTGELFF. The CDR3 nucleotides are TGCAGTGCTAGATCGAATGGCACCGGGGAGCTGTTTTTT.

Note on this clonotype: A junction end diverges from the germline sequence, so it may reflect a read error. The V and J genes are TRBV24-1 and TRBJ2-3, with 7 bases lining up with TRBD1. The germline V gene has CDR1 KGHDR and CDR2 SFDVKD. The length of the CDR3 is 15 residues. CDR3 sequence (DNA): TGTGCCACTAGTGATTCAGGGGGTGTCCCAGATACGCAGTATTTT. Translated, it gives CATSDSGGVPDTQYF.

This clonotype was counted between two and nine times. The chain couples TRBV9 to TRBJ1-4; D is possibly TRBD1 (5 bases). The germline CDR1 and CDR2 sequences are SGDLS and YYNGEE. V lost 4 bases, J lost 8 bases, and 15 bases lay in between. The CDR3 totals 14 residues. As DNA, the CDR3 is TGTGCCAGCAGCCAGGAAGGGGTAGGGGAAAAACTGTTTTTT. Protein: CASSQEGVGEKLFF.

Only a few counts were recorded for this clonotype. This chain connects TRBV7-2 to TRBJ1-2, with D possibly being TRBD1 (5 bases). The CDR3 is made up of 13 amino acids. The V gene lost 0 bases and the J gene lost 8 bases, with 10 bases spanning the gap. Germline assignment: CDR1 SGHTA and CDR2 FQGNSA. CDR3 in DNA: TGTGCCAGCAGCTTAGCAGGGGAAAGCGGCTACACCTTC. This sequence encodes CASSLAGESGYTF.